The 4 T cell receptor beta chains below were found in one sample sequenced in a study of blood T cells in healthy people across ages. It was with a sample-barcoded 5' primer and a J-beta primer mix that a second PCR of about 6 to 12 cycles was run. TCRdb reprocessed the 5' RACE reads with MiXCR, giving one entry per CDR3 protein. The sample records approximately 580,000 distinct CDR3 sequences, approximately 25% being singletons. These data were also reused for a study on T cells of mothers and their children.

Material: blood. The receptors shown here come from a boy younger than 18 in good health.

This clonotype occurred a few times. This sequence joins TRBV29-1 and TRBJ2-5; D may be TRBD1 or TRBD2 (5 bases each). The V gene lost 1 base and the J gene lost 1 base, with 10 bases spanning the gap. This CDR3 is 14 amino acids long. Germline assignment: CDR1 SQVTM and CDR2 ANQGSEA. CDR3 DNA: TGCAGCGTTGAAGTCGGGACGGCCCAAGAGACCCAGTACTTC. Its protein is CSVEVGTAQETQYF.

This clonotype has just one count. V gene TRBV10-2 combines with J gene TRBJ2-5; a weak D match, TRBD1 (6 bases). TRBJ2-7 explains the end of the DNA better; the J call may be wrong. Germline values: CDR1 WSHSY, CDR2 SAAADI. The CDR3 has 16 residues. DNA for the CDR3: TGCGCCAGCAGTGAGTCGGTGTGGCCAGGGGCCTACGAGCAGTACTTC. This encodes CASSESVWPGAYEQYF.

The chain recombines TRBV5-5 with TRBJ2-7, with D unresolved. CDR3 size: 11 residues. Trimming took 3 bases from V and 6 from J, leaving 7 bases between them. CDR1 and CDR2 (germline): SGHKS, YYEKEE (reference sequence). The CDR3 DNA reads as TGTGCCAGCAGCTCCTTTACCGAGCAGTACTTC. It is translated as CASSSFTEQYF.

The CDR3 reads CSATSGYPSTDTQYF. CDR3 DNA: TGCAGTGCCACTAGCGGGTATCCTAGCACAGATACGCAGTATTTT. The chain combines TRBV20-1 with TRBJ2-3; 9 bases are shared with TRBD2. The CDR3 spans 15 residues. The trim removed 6 bases at V and 0 bases at J, leaving 7 bases unmatched. Looked up from germline, CDR1 is DFQATT and CDR2 is SNEGSKA (reference sequence).